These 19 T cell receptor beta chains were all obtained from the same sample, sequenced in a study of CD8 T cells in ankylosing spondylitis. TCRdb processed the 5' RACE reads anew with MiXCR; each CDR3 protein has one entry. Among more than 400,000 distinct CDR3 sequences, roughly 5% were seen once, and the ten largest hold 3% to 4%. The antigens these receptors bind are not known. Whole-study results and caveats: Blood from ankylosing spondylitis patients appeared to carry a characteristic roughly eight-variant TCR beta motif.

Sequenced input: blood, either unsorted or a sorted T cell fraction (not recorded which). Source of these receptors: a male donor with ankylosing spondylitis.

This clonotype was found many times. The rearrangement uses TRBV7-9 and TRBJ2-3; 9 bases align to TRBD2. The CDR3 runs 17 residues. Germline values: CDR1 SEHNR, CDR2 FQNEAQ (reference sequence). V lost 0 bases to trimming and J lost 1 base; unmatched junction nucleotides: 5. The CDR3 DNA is TGTGCCAGCAGCTTAGCGTATAGCGGGGGACGCACAGATACGCAGTATTTT. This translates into CASSLAYSGGRTDTQYF.

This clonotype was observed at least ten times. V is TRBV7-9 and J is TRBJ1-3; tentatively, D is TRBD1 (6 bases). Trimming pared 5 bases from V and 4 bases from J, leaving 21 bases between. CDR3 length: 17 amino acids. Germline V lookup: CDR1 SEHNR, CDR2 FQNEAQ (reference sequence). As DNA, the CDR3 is TGTGCCAGCAGCCCCTTGCAGGGGCCCCAGATGGGAAACACCATATATTTT. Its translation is CASSPLQGPQMGNTIYF.

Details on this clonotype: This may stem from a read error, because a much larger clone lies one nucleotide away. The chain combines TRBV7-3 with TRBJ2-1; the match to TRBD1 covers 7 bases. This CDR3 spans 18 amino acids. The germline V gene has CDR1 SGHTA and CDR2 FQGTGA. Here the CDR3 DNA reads TGTACCAGCAGTTCCCCGGGTTCAGACAGGGAGAACCCCAATGAGCAGTTCTTC. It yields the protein CTSSSPGSDRENPNEQFF.

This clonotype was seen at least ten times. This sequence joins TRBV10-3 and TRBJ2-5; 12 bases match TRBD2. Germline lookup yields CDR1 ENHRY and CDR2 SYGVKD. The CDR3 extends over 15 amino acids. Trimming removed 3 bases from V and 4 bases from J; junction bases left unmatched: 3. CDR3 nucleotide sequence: TGTGCCATCAGTGACCCGACTAGCGGGAGAGAGACCCAGTACTTC. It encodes CAISDPTSGRETQYF.

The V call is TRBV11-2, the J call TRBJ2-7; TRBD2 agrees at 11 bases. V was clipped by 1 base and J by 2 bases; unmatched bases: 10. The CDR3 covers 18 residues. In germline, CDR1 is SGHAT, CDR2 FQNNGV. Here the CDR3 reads CASSLGLLAGVKAYEQYF. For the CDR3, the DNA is TGTGCCAGCAGCTTAGGTCTACTAGCGGGAGTAAAAGCCTACGAGCAGTACTTC.

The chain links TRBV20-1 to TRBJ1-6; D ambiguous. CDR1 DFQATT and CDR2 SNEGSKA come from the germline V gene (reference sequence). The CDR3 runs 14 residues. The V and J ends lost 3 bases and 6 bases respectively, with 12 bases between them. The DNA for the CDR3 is TGCAGTGCTAGGATGACCTTCGTTAATTCACCCCTCCACTTT. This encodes CSARMTFVNSPLHF.

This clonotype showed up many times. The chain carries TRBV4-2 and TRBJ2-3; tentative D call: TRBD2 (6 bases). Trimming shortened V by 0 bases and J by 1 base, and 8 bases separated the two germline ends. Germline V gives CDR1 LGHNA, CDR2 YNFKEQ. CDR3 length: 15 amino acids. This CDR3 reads CASSQDRGGTDTQYF. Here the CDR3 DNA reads TGTGCCAGCAGCCAAGATCGCGGGGGCACAGATACGCAGTATTTT.

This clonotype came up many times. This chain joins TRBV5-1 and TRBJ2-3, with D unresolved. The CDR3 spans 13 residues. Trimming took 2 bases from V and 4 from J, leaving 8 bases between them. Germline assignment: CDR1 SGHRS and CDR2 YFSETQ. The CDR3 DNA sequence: TGCGCCAGCAGCTTCGAGATGGCAGATACGCAGTATTTT. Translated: CASSFEMADTQYF. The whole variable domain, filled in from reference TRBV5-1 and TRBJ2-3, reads KAGVTQTPRYLIKTRGQQVTLSCSPISGHRSVSWYQQTPGQGLQFLFEYFSETQRNKGNFPGRFSGRQFSNSRSEMNVSTLELGDSALYLCASSFEMADTQYFGPGTRLTVL.

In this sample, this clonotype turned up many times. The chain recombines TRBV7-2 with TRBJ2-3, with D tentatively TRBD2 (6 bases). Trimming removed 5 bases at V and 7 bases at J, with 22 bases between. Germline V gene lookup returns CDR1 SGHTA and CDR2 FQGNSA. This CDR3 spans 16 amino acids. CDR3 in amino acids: CASSPYRGGVLNTQYF. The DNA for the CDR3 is TGTGCCAGCAGCCCATACCGTGGAGGGGTTTTAAATACGCAGTATTTT. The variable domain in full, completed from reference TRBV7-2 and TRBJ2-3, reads GAGVSQSPSNKVTEKGKDVELRCDPISGHTALYWYRQSLGQGLEFLIYFQGNSAPDKSGLPSDRFSAERTGGSVSTLTIQRTQQEDSAVYLCASSPYRGGVLNTQYFGPGTRLTVL.

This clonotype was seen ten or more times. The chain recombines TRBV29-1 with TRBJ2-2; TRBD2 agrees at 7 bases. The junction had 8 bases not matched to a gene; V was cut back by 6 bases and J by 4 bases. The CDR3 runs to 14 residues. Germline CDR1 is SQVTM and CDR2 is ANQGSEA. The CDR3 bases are TGCAGCGTCCTGGGACTACCGGGCACCGGGGAGCTGTTTTTT. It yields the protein CSVLGLPGTGELFF.

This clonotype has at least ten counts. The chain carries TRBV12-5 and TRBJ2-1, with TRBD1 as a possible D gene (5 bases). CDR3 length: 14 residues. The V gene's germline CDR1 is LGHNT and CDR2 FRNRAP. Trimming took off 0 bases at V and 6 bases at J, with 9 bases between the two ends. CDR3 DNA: TGTGCTAGTGGTTTGGTCCCTGACAGCAATGAGCAGTTCTTC. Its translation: CASGLVPDSNEQFF.

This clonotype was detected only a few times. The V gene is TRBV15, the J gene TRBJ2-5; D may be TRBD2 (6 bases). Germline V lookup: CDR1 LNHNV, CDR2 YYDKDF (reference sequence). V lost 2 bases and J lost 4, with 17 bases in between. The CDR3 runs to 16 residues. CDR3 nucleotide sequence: TGTGCCACCAGCAGAACTCTAGCGTCGGTATCAGAGACCCAGTACTTC. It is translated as CATSRTLASVSETQYF.

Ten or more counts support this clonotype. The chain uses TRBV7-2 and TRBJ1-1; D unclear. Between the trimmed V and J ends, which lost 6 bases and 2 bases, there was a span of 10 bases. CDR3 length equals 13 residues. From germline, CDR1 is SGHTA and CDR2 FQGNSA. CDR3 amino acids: CASRLIRNTEAFF. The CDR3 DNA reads TGTGCCAGCAGGCTGATCAGAAACACTGAAGCTTTCTTT. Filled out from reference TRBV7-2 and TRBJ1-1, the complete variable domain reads GAGVSQSPSNKVTEKGKDVELRCDPISGHTALYWYRQSLGQGLEFLIYFQGNSAPDKSGLPSDRFSAERTGGSVSTLTIQRTQQEDSAVYLCASRLIRNTEAFFGQGTRLTVV.

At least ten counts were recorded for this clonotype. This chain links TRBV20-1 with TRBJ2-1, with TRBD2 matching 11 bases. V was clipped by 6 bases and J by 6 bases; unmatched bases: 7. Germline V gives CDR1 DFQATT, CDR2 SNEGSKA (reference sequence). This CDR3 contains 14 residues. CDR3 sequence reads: CSALAGGPGNEQFF. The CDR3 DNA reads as TGCAGTGCCTTAGCGGGGGGGCCGGGCAATGAGCAGTTCTTC.

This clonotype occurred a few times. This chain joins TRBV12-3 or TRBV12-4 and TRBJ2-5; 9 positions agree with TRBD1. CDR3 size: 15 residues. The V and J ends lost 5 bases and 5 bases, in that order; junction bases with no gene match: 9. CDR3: CASSLGQGRMETQYF. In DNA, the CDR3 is TGTGCCAGCAGTCTCGGACAGGGGAGGATGGAGACCCAGTACTTC.

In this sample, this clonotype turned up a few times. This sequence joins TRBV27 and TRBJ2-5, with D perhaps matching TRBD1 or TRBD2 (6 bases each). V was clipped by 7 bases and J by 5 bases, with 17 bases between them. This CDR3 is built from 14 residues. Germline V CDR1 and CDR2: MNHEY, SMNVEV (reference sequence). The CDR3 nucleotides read TGTGCCAGCAAGAAGGGGGGCCCCAGGGAGACCCAGTACTTC. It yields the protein CASKKGGPRETQYF.

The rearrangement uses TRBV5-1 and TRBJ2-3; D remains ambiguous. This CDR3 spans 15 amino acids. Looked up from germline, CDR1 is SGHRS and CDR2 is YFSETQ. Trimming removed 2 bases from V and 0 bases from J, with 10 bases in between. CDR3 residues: CASSFTYPSTDTQYF. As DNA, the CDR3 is TGCGCCAGCAGCTTCACTTACCCAAGCACAGATACGCAGTATTTT.

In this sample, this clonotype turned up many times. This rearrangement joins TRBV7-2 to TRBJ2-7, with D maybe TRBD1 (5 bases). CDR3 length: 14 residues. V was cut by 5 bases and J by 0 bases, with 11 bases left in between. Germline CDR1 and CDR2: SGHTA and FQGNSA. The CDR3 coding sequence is TGTGCCAGCAGCCCCTCGACAGCCTCCTACGAGCAGTACTTC. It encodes CASSPSTASYEQYF.

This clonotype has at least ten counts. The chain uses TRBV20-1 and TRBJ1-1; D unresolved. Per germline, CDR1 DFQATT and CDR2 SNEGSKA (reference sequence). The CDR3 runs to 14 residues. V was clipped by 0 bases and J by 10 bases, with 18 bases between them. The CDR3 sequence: CSARDRSARTGAFF. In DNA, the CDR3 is TGCAGTGCTAGAGACCGGTCCGCTCGAACGGGAGCTTTCTTT.